This passage covers 29 T cell receptor beta chains from one sample sequenced in a study of T cells after yellow fever vaccination. TCRdb used MiXCR to reprocess the 5' RACE reads, holding one entry per CDR3 protein. Of some 300,000 distinct CDR3 sequences listed, 8.1% were seen once; the top ten hold roughly 18%. This specimen was PBMCs, taken around 45 days after the first yellow fever vaccination. These receptors were collected from a man between 18 and 29 years old who received the YFV17D yellow fever vaccine.

The gene calls are TRBV7-2 and TRBJ1-2, with D maybe TRBD1 (5 bases). Deletions cut 7 bases from V and 2 bases from J, with 11 bases between. CDR1 SGHTA and CDR2 FQGNSA come from the germline V gene. The CDR3 is 13 residues long. In nucleotides, the CDR3 is TGTGCCAGCAACCACAGGCCAAACTATGGCTACACCTTC. It is translated as CASNHRPNYGYTF. The full variable domain, its missing parts supplied by reference TRBV7-2 and TRBJ1-2, is GAGVSQSPSNKVTEKGKDVELRCDPISGHTALYWYRQSLGQGLEFLIYFQGNSAPDKSGLPSDRFSAERTGGSVSTLTIQRTQQEDSAVYLCASNHRPNYGYTFGSGTRLTVV.

The rearrangement links TRBV6-5 to TRBJ2-5; D gene ambiguous. The CDR3 length is 14 residues. CDR1 and CDR2 from the germline V gene are MNHEY and SVGAGI. Between the trimmed V and J ends, which lost 2 bases and 7 bases, there was a span of 14 bases. CDR3 loop: CASSYGPHYGTQYF. CDR3 nucleotides: TGTGCCAGCAGTTACGGGCCACACTACGGGACCCAGTACTTC.

V usage is TRBV7-9 and J usage is TRBJ1-4; D might be TRBD1 (6 bases). The CDR3 loop spans 14 amino acids. Deletions cut 5 bases from V and 7 bases from J, with 14 bases between. Germline V gene sequence: CDR1 SEHNR, CDR2 FQNEAQ (reference sequence). CDR3 protein: CASSPDRRGEKLFF. The CDR3 DNA reads as TGTGCCAGCAGCCCAGACAGGAGAGGTGAAAAACTGTTTTTT.

This clonotype was detected a few times. This chain links TRBV27 with TRBJ2-2; D may be TRBD1 (6 bases). CDR1 and CDR2 (germline): MNHEY, SMNVEV (reference sequence). This CDR3 contains 14 residues. V shed 2 bases and J shed 6 bases, with 10 bases lying between them. The CDR3 sequence is CASSLIKGAGELFF. CDR3 nucleotides: TGTGCCAGCAGTTTAATCAAGGGGGCCGGGGAGCTGTTTTTT.

Only a few counts were recorded for this clonotype. The rearrangement links TRBV29-1 to TRBJ2-1; TRBD2 might be the D (5 bases). The CDR3 loop spans 15 amino acids. The ends were cut back, 1 base at V and 8 bases at J, with 18 bases in the middle. The germline gives CDR1 SQVTM, CDR2 ANQGSEA. DNA of the CDR3: TGCAGCGTTGAAGCGGCGGGCATGAGAATCGATGAGCAGTTCTTC. Protein product: CSVEAAGMRIDEQFF.

In its sample, this clonotype was seen a few times. The CDR3 loop reads CASSLGQGNEAFF. The CDR3, as DNA: TGTGCCAGCAGTTTAGGACAGGGAAATGAAGCTTTCTTT. The chain has TRBV12-3 or TRBV12-4 and TRBJ1-1; 7 nucleotides align to TRBD1. Trimming removed 1 base from V and 7 bases from J; junction bases left unmatched: 3. CDR3 length: 13 amino acids.

This clonotype was seen more than once but under ten times. The chain joins TRBV5-1 to TRBJ2-6, with 7 bases lining up with TRBD1. The CDR3 has 15 residues. Germline V gene sequence: CDR1 SGHRS, CDR2 YFSETQ. The junction had 2 bases not matched to a gene; V was cut back by 5 bases and J by 0 bases. CDR3 sequence reads: CASRPGGSGANVLTF. The CDR3 nucleotides read TGCGCCAGCAGACCAGGGGGCTCTGGGGCCAACGTCCTGACTTTC.

Only a few counts were recorded for this clonotype. The chain employs TRBV12-3 or TRBV12-4 and TRBJ1-5, with D uncertain. The CDR3 length is 16 residues. The V end lost 5 bases, the J end lost 0 bases, and 14 bases lay between the germline ends. In DNA, the CDR3 is TGTGCCAGCAGTAGAGTCTACGGGTTTAGCAATCAGCCCCAGCATTTT. It codes for CASSRVYGFSNQPQHF.

This clonotype was counted only a few times. The genes are TRBV10-2 and TRBJ2-7, with TRBD2 matching over 8 bases. The CDR3 is made up of 15 amino acids. Germline CDR1 is WSHSY and CDR2 is SAAADI. V was clipped by 3 bases and J by 3 bases; unmatched bases: 7. The CDR3 sequence: CASSDRLAGDYEQYF. The CDR3 DNA reads TGCGCCAGCAGTGACAGGCTAGCGGGCGACTACGAGCAGTACTTC.

This clonotype was seen only a few times. The V gene is TRBV20-1, the J gene TRBJ1-2; no clear D. Trimming removed 0 bases from V and 5 bases from J, with 4 bases in between. Germline V gene lookup returns CDR1 DFQATT and CDR2 SNEGSKA (reference sequence). The CDR3 spans 11 residues. The CDR3 DNA is TGCAGTGCTAGAGAGGGGTATGGCTACACCTTC. Protein sequence: CSAREGYGYTF.

This chain uses TRBV20-1 with TRBJ2-3; TRBD2 agrees at 7 bases. Trimming took 3 bases from V and 2 from J; bases not matched to a gene: 5. The CDR3 length is 14 residues. Germline loops: CDR1 DFQATT, CDR2 SNEGSKA (reference sequence). CDR3 protein: CSARVGTTTDTQYF. In DNA, the CDR3 is TGCAGTGCTAGGGTCGGGACTACCACAGATACGCAGTATTTT.

This clonotype was counted only a few times. J is TRBJ1-1 and V is TRBV4-2; 10 bases are shared with TRBD1. With V trimmed by 0 bases and J by 4 bases, 2 bases remained unmatched. CDR3 length: 15 residues. Germline V CDR1 and CDR2: LGHNA, YNFKEQ. This CDR3 is CASSQEGQGITEAFF. Written as DNA, the CDR3 is TGTGCCAGCAGCCAAGAGGGACAGGGGATCACTGAAGCTTTCTTT.

This clonotype was seen a few times. The chain joins TRBV13 to TRBJ2-5; a weak D match, TRBD2 (5 bases). Germline assignment: CDR1 PRHDT and CDR2 FYEKMQ (reference sequence). The V gene lost 5 bases and the J gene lost 7 bases, with 14 bases spanning the gap. The CDR3 sequence is 13 residues long. DNA for the CDR3: TGTGCCAGCAGCCCCGTCGAGGGTTCGACCCAGTACTTC. Protein: CASSPVEGSTQYF.

The chain recombines TRBV4-2 with TRBJ2-3, with a possible D match to TRBD2 (7 bases). The V end was cut by 4 bases, the J end by 3 bases, with 17 bases between. This CDR3 is 16 amino acids long. Germline V lookup: CDR1 LGHNA, CDR2 YNFKEQ. CDR3 sequence: CASSLEGGVVTDTQYF. The CDR3 nucleotides are TGTGCCAGCAGCCTTGAAGGGGGGGTGGTGACAGATACGCAGTATTTT.

The genes are TRBV20-1 and TRBJ2-7, with 8 bases identical to TRBD1. After removal of 6 bases from V and 7 bases from J, the junction contained 11 bases not matched to a gene. The CDR3 runs to 13 residues. Germline CDR1 and CDR2: DFQATT and SNEGSKA (reference sequence). The CDR3 sequence: CSATDREFTEQYF. CDR3 in DNA: TGCAGTGCCACGGACAGGGAGTTTACAGAGCAGTACTTC.

The table lists this clonotype with many counts. This rearrangement joins TRBV13 to TRBJ2-2, with 9 bases lining up with TRBD1. The CDR3 is 14 residues long. Germline assignment: CDR1 PRHDT and CDR2 FYEKMQ (reference sequence). The trim removed 8 bases at V and 3 bases at J, leaving 4 bases unmatched. As DNA, the CDR3 is TGTGCCAGCCGGGGACAGGGCCACACCGGGGAGCTGTTTTTT. Translated: CASRGQGHTGELFF.

This clonotype was picked up a small number of times. This chain links TRBV2 with TRBJ1-4; D remains unclear. Trimming cost V 4 bases and J 16 bases, with 16 bases left between them. The germline V gene encodes CDR1 SNHLY and CDR2 FYNNEI. The CDR3 contains 12 residues. DNA of the CDR3: TGTGCCAGCAGTGGTCCAGGACCGGGGAAGTTTTTT. Its protein is CASSGPGPGKFF. The full variable domain, with the rest looked up from reference TRBV2 and TRBJ1-4, is EPEVTQTPSHQVTQMGQEVILRCVPISNHLYFYWYRQILGQKVEFLVSFYNNEISEKSEIFDDQFSVERPDGSNFTLKIRSTKLEDSAMYFCASSGPGPGKFFGSGTQLSVL.

This clonotype occurred many times. V usage is TRBV7-2 and J usage is TRBJ2-6; TRBD1 might be the D (5 bases). Germline V gene sequence: CDR1 SGHTA, CDR2 FQGNSA. The CDR3 length is 15 residues. V lost 5 bases and J lost 1, with 9 bases in between. DNA of the CDR3: TGTGCCAGCAGCCCCAGGGCTTCTGGGGCCAACGTCCTGACTTTC. Amino acid sequence: CASSPRASGANVLTF.

There are a few counts of this clonotype. The V gene is TRBV5-1, the J gene TRBJ1-1; no clear D gene. The CDR3 length is 15 residues. V lost 0 bases to trimming and J lost 3 bases, with 12 bases between them. CDR1 SGHRS and CDR2 YFSETQ come from the germline V gene. CDR3 sequence reads: CASSLAPGVDTEAFF. The CDR3, as DNA: TGCGCCAGCAGCTTGGCCCCCGGTGTCGACACTGAAGCTTTCTTT.

There are a few counts of this clonotype. V gene TRBV11-1 combines with J gene TRBJ2-6, with D perhaps TRBD1 or TRBD2 (5 bases each). Trimming cost V 5 bases and J 0 bases, with 20 bases left between them. CDR3 size: 19 residues. In germline, CDR1 is SGHAT, CDR2 FQDESV (reference sequence). The CDR3: CASSRGWQGPPSGANVLTF. For the CDR3, the DNA is TGTGCCAGCAGCCGAGGATGGCAGGGACCCCCCTCTGGGGCCAACGTCCTGACTTTC.

The J gene is TRBJ2-3, the V gene TRBV2, with 8 bases that match TRBD1. J was trimmed by 5 bases and V by 0 bases; bases with no gene match: 4. The length of the CDR3 is 15 residues. The germline V gene encodes CDR1 SNHLY and CDR2 FYNNEI. DNA of the CDR3: TGTGCCAGCAGTGAAGCCCAGGGGGCATTAGATACGCAGTATTTT. Encoded protein: CASSEAQGALDTQYF.

Many counts were recorded for this clonotype. The chain uses TRBV29-1 and TRBJ2-4; D is perhaps TRBD1 (5 bases). CDR3 length: 15 residues. CDR1 is SQVTM, CDR2 ANQGSEA, per germline. V gave up 1 base and J gave up 3 bases, with 13 bases separating them. The chain's CDR3 is CSVEGGKGHKNIQYF. The DNA for the CDR3 is TGCAGCGTTGAAGGTGGTAAGGGGCACAAAAACATTCAGTACTTC.

This clonotype showed up many times. The rearrangement joins TRBV29-1 to TRBJ2-1; D unresolved. V was trimmed by 8 bases and J by 7 bases, leaving 12 bases between them. This CDR3 comprises 11 residues. Germline V gives CDR1 SQVTM, CDR2 ANQGSEA. The CDR3 spells CSFGSVNEQFF. CDR3 sequence (DNA): TGCAGCTTTGGGTCGGTTAATGAGCAGTTCTTC.

The gene calls are TRBV7-2 and TRBJ1-2; D is uncertain. The CDR3 extends over 11 amino acids. Looked up from germline, CDR1 is SGHTA and CDR2 is FQGNSA. Trimming cost V 6 bases and J 6 bases, with 8 bases left between them. The CDR3 here is CASRLVDGYTF. DNA for the CDR3: TGTGCCAGCAGGCTAGTTGATGGCTACACCTTC.

V is TRBV19 and J is TRBJ1-5; 8 nucleotides match TRBD1. Per germline, CDR1 LNHDA and CDR2 SQIVND (reference sequence). The CDR3 has 15 amino acids. The ends lost 8 bases at V and 4 bases at J; junction bases unmatched: 10. CDR3 DNA sequence: TGTGCCAGTGGGGGGACAGGCCACCGGAATCAGCCCCAGCATTTT. Amino acids: CASGGTGHRNQPQHF.

Concerning this clonotype itself: The junction departs from the called germline gene at one end, perhaps through a read error. The rearrangement uses TRBV7-2 and TRBJ2-7; D gene uncertain. Germline-derived CDR1 and CDR2 are SGHTA and FQGNSA. The CDR3 loop spans 17 amino acids. CDR3 coding DNA: TGTGCCTGCAGCTTAGGAGAATTTGGGTTCGACTCCTACGAGCAGTACTTC. Translation gives CACSLGEFGFDSYEQYF.

V gene TRBV30 combines with J gene TRBJ2-1; D is undetermined. The V gene's germline CDR1 is GTSNPN and CDR2 SVGIG (reference sequence). The CDR3 covers 14 residues. Trimming shortened V by 3 bases and J by 0 bases, and 9 bases separated the two germline ends. The CDR3 loop is CAWRRAGSYNEQFF. CDR3 coding DNA: TGTGCCTGGAGAAGGGCAGGCTCCTACAATGAGCAGTTCTTC.

In its sample, this clonotype was seen a few times. The chain recombines TRBV20-1 with TRBJ2-3, with 9 bases fitting TRBD1. V gave up 5 bases and J gave up 4 bases; unmatched junction bases: 10. CDR1 is DFQATT, CDR2 SNEGSKA, per germline (reference sequence). CDR3 length: 15 residues. The CDR3 sequence is CSADEQGAGPDTQYF. DNA for the CDR3: TGCAGTGCTGACGAACAGGGGGCCGGCCCAGATACGCAGTATTTT.

In its sample, this clonotype was seen a few times. CDR3 in amino acids: CASSRSPFSYNEQFF. As DNA, the CDR3 is TGTGCCAGCAGCCGGTCCCCTTTCTCCTACAATGAGCAGTTCTTC. The chain has TRBV12-3 or TRBV12-4 and TRBJ2-1; unclear D gene. The CDR3 loop spans 15 amino acids. V was shortened by 6 bases and J by 0 bases, with 12 bases between the two germline ends.